Reported below is one T cell receptor (beta chain). This clonotype was seen repeatedly, ten times or more. The antigen it binds to is not known. No base qualities exist here, and no much larger clone lies one base off it. The record originates from a study of T cells after yellow fever vaccination (dated by TCRdb to 2018 to 2020). For the study in its entirety: Libraries from fractions with low cell numbers were prepared with the SMART-Seq v4 Ultra Low Input RNA kit. Blood samples were taken at several timepoints before and after primary and secondary immunization, and bulk PBMC replicates and cell subsets were isolated. Two healthy male donors, one aged 18 to 29 and one aged 30 to 40 years, were included in the cohort. To follow T-cell clones before and after primary and booster YFV17D yellow fever vaccination, bulk TCR alpha and beta repertoires were sequenced over time.

The sample's treatment or condition label is to be understood as: live attenuated yellow fever vaccine strain. A standard Ficoll-Paque protocol was used to isolate PBMCs from peripheral blood. Dynabeads CD4 and CD8 positive selection kits were used to isolate CD4 and CD8 T-cell fractions. RNA was extracted with TriZol from bulk PBMCs, CD4 and CD8 fractions, and dextramer-positive and dextramer-negative fractions. V gives up 8 bases and J gives up 3 bases, and the segment between their germline ends measures 11 bases. Spanning cysteine to phenylalanine, the CDR3 consists of 13 amino acids. Kept here is only the CDR3 DNA, which spans 39 bases and is read in frame from base 1. CDR1 and CDR2 (ENHRY, SYGVKD) derive from the germline V gene. Points the paper makes about the study in general: The secondary T-cell response was found to be weaker but faster than the primary response, with a peak reached on day 5 rather than on day 15. After the booster, most clones that had expanded after primary vaccination were detected again (about 97% of CD4 and 70% to 90% of CD8), suggesting broad maintenance of memory. Because the study included only a couple of donors, the extent to which the findings can be generalized is limited. Computational filtering was required because FACS-sorted repertoires could contain abundant contaminating clonotypes from the bulk population. A small fraction of clonotypes appeared in both the CD4 and CD8 compartments, likely as a result of convergent recombination.

TCR cDNA was synthesized by 5'RACE template switching, through which a universal primer site and unique molecular identifiers were introduced. Priming for cDNA synthesis came from both the TCR alpha and TCR beta constant segments. Library amplification used two PCR steps, and the second PCR step added sample barcodes and sequencing adapters. Sequencing of the libraries was done on either Illumina HiSeq 2500 (2x100 bp) or NovaSeq (2x150 bp). The source study handled its data this way. Reads were demultiplexed and collapsed into UMI consensus sequences with MIGEC, and V(D)J alignment was performed with MiXCR. Vaccine-responding clonotypes were identified with edgeR using replicate PBMC samples, with FDR below 0.01 and a log2 fold change above 5 up to day 15 being required. CD4 or CD8 identity was assigned to each bulk clonotype according to whether the clonotype was present at higher abundance in the sequenced CD4 repertoire or the sequenced CD8 repertoire. TCRdb itself trimmed the public reads at Q25 with fastp, ran MiXCR and retained productive beta chains. A single entry per CDR3 protein holds the most common genes and DNA from its merged rows. It is TCRdb's table, rather than the study itself, that gives the V and J calls and clone size. This sample is represented by 120,000 or so distinct CDR3 sequences; about 7.8% of them were singletons. In total, the top ten clones hold approximately 2.7% of the sample.

The V gene is TRBV10-3 and the J gene is TRBJ2-1, and perhaps TRBD2 as D gene, on 5 matching bases. The receptor was derived from a man between 18 and 29 years old who received the YFV17D yellow fever vaccine. The sample was CD4+ T cells sorted from PBMCs, taken roughly seven weeks after the first yellow fever vaccination. The CDR3 here reads CAIGRADYNEQFF. The base sequence is TGTGCCATCGGGCGGGCCGACTACAATGAGCAGTTCTTC.